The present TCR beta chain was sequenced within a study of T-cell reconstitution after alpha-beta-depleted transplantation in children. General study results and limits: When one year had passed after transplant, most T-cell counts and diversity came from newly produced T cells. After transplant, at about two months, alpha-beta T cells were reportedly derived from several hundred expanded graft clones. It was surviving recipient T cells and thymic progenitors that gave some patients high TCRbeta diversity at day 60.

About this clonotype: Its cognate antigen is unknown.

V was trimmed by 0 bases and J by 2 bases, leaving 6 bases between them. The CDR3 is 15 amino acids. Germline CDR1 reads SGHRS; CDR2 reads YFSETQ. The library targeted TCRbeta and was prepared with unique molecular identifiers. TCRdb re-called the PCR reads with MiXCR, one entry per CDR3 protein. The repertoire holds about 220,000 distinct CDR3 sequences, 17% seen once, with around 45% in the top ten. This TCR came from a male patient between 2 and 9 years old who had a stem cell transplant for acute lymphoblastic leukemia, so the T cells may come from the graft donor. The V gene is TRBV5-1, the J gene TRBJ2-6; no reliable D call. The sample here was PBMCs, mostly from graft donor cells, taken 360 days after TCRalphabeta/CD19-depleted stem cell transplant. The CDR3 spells CASSLVETGANVLTF. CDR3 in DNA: TGCGCCAGCAGCTTGGTAGAGACTGGGGCCAACGTCCTGACTTTC. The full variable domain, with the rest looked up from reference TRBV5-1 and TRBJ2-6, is KAGVTQTPRYLIKTRGQQVTLSCSPISGHRSVSWYQQTPGQGLQFLFEYFSETQRNKGNFPGRFSGRQFSNSRSEMNVSTLELGDSALYLCASSLVETGANVLTFGAGSRLTVL.